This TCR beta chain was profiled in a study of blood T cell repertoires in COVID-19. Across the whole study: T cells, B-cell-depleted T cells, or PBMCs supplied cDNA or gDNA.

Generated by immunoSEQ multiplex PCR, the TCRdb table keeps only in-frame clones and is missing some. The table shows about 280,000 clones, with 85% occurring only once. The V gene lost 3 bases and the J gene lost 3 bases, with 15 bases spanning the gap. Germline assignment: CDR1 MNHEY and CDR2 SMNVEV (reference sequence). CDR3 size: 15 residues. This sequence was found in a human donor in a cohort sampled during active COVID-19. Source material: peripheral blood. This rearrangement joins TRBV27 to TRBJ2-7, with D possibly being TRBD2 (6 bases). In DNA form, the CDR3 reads TGTGCCAGCAGTTTGGGGGGTTTGGGATTCTACGAGCAGTACTTC. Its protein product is CASSLGGLGFYEQYF.